The TCR beta chain under discussion was sequenced for a study of technical replicates of blood from a few donors. This clone was counted between two and nine times. Here immunoSEQ multiplex PCR was the method, and the copy in TCRdb shows in-frame clones only, minus some. Of 14,000 or so clones in the sample, more than 70% were seen once. The sample consisted of PBMCs. The receptor was isolated from a human donor in good health.

The CDR3 region is CASSWPTGLNTEAFF. DNA of the CDR3: TGTGCCAGCAGCTGGCCCACAGGTTTGAACACTGAAGCTTTCTTT. The chain employs TRBV7-2 and TRBJ1-1, with D perhaps TRBD1 (5 bases). Germline assignment: CDR1 SGHTA and CDR2 FQGNSA. The CDR3 is 15 residues long. The V end was cut by 4 bases, the J end by 0 bases, with 12 bases between.